The 27 T cell receptor beta chains in this list originate from one sample, sequenced in a study of T cells in Graves' hyperthyroidism and ophthalmopathy. The source material, RNA transcripts, was used to amplify TCR beta CDR3 regions. HTBI primers were the set used in a first-round RT-PCR of the TCR CDR3. MiXCR, run by TCRdb on the multiplex PCR reads, gives a single entry per CDR3 protein. The repertoire holds some 300,000 distinct CDR3 sequences, with roughly 13% as singletons. The sequencing input was blood. These receptors were obtained from a woman aged 30 to 39 with Graves' hyperthyroidism that later progressed to Graves' ophthalmopathy.

This chain connects TRBV11-2 to TRBJ2-1; D is unresolved. Germline V CDR1 and CDR2: SGHAT, FQNNGV. CDR3 size: 13 residues. V lost 5 bases, J lost 5 bases, and 10 bases lay in between. The CDR3 region has the DNA TGTGCCAGCAGCAGGACCCCCGACAATGAGCAGTTCTTC. Amino acids: CASSRTPDNEQFF. The full variable domain, completed using reference TRBV11-2 and TRBJ2-1, is EAGVAQSPRYKIIEKRQSVAFWCNPISGHATLYWYQQILGQGPKLLIQFQNNGVVDDSQLPKDRFSAERLKGVDSTLKIQPAKLEDSAVYLCASSRTPDNEQFFGPGTRLTVL.

This clonotype occurred many times. The chain couples TRBV6-1 to TRBJ1-2, with 8 bases identical to TRBD1. The CDR3 spans 12 residues. V was clipped by 7 bases and J by 8 bases; unmatched bases: 6. Germline values: CDR1 MNHNS, CDR2 SASEGT. CDR3 in amino acids: CASTPTGVGYTF. CDR3 sequence (DNA): TGTGCCAGCACCCCGACAGGGGTAGGCTACACCTTC.

This clonotype was observed at least ten times. The chain joins TRBV7-9 to TRBJ2-3, with D maybe TRBD1 (6 bases). The germline V gene has CDR1 SEHNR and CDR2 FQNEAQ (reference sequence). The CDR3 is 15 amino acids. Between the trimmed V and J ends, which lost 5 bases and 1 base, there was a span of 13 bases. The CDR3 sequence is CASSPLDSRTDTQYF. DNA of the CDR3: TGTGCCAGCAGCCCCCTGGACAGCCGCACAGATACGCAGTATTTT.

This clonotype was observed a few times. V usage is TRBV20-1 and J usage is TRBJ2-1; the D gene is possibly TRBD1 (6 bases). The V end was cut by 6 bases, the J end by 0 bases, with 12 bases between. Looked up from germline, CDR1 is DFQATT and CDR2 is SNEGSKA (reference sequence). The CDR3 runs 14 residues. The CDR3, as DNA: TGCAGTGCCAGGGGTTTAAGCTCCTACAATGAGCAGTTCTTC. This translates into CSARGLSSYNEQFF.

The CDR3 DNA follows: TGTGCCAGCAGTTATGTCGGGACAGTATACAATGAGCAGTTCTTC. It codes for CASSYVGTVYNEQFF. The V gene is TRBV6-2 or TRBV6-3, the J gene TRBJ2-1; TRBD1 matches 7 bases. The germline V gene encodes CDR1 MNHEY and CDR2 SVGEGT. Trimming took 3 bases from V and 4 from J; bases not matched to a gene: 6. CDR3 length: 15 amino acids.

The table lists this clonotype with many counts. The chain has TRBV6-1 and TRBJ2-7, with D perhaps matching TRBD1 or TRBD2 (5 bases each). The V end lost 5 bases, the J end lost 6 bases, and 20 bases lay between the germline ends. The CDR3 extends over 15 amino acids. The germline V gene has CDR1 MNHNS and CDR2 SASEGT. CDR3 loop: CASSSPRGRDGEQYF. The CDR3 DNA follows: TGTGCCAGCAGTTCCCCCCGGGGCAGGGACGGCGAGCAGTACTTC.

This clonotype has at least ten counts. This chain links TRBV10-3 with TRBJ2-7; 15 bases map to TRBD2. Germline-derived CDR1 and CDR2 are ENHRY and SYGVKD. This CDR3 is 16 amino acids long. Unmatched junction bases numbered 8, after V lost 8 bases and J lost 3 bases. The CDR3 nucleotides are TGTGCCATCGGCTCCGGGACTAGCGGGAGGTACTACGAGCAGTACTTC. It translates to CAIGSGTSGRYYEQYF.

The table lists this clonotype with many counts. CDR3 sequence reads: CASSLLASGRASGETQYF. Here the CDR3 DNA reads TGTGCCAGCAGCTTATTGGCCAGCGGGAGGGCCAGTGGGGAGACCCAGTACTTC. The rearrangement uses TRBV7-2 and TRBJ2-5, with 10 bases aligning to TRBD2. V shed 2 bases and J 5 bases; nucleotides not matched to a gene: 14. Germline V lookup: CDR1 SGHTA, CDR2 FQGNSA. CDR3 length equals 18 residues. The whole variable domain, remainder taken from reference TRBV7-2 and TRBJ2-5, is GAGVSQSPSNKVTEKGKDVELRCDPISGHTALYWYRQSLGQGLEFLIYFQGNSAPDKSGLPSDRFSAERTGGSVSTLTIQRTQQEDSAVYLCASSLLASGRASGETQYFGPGTRLLVL.

This clonotype has at least ten counts. V and J are TRBV12-3 or TRBV12-4 and TRBJ2-6, with D unclear. Trimming left V 0 bases short and J 3 bases short, with 0 bases between. CDR3 size: 13 residues. This CDR3 reads CASSLAGANVLTF. In DNA form, the CDR3 reads TGTGCCAGCAGTTTAGCTGGGGCCAACGTCCTGACTTTC.

V usage is TRBV5-1 and J usage is TRBJ2-2, with D unresolved. Looked up from germline, CDR1 is SGHRS and CDR2 is YFSETQ. The germline V and J ends were trimmed by 0 bases and 4 bases, with 10 bases remaining between them. The CDR3 loop spans 15 amino acids. This CDR3 reads CASSLVSPTTGELFF. CDR3 bases: TGCGCCAGCAGCTTGGTGTCACCCACCACCGGGGAGCTGTTTTTT.

The chain combines TRBV28 with TRBJ2-2; D is undetermined. The length of the CDR3 is 13 residues. Trimming pared 7 bases from V and 6 bases from J, leaving 12 bases between. CDR1 is MDHEN, CDR2 SYDVKM, per germline. CDR3 sequence reads: CASIRPFAGELFF. The CDR3 DNA follows: TGTGCCAGCATTAGGCCGTTCGCCGGGGAGCTGTTTTTT.

This clonotype was seen at least ten times. The CDR3 bases are TGTGCCAGCAGCCCGGCTTGGGGGACAGGGCTAAATGAGCAGTTCTTC. This codes for CASSPAWGTGLNEQFF. The chain carries TRBV7-2 and TRBJ2-1, with 9 bases lining up with TRBD1. The CDR3 spans 16 residues. Germline V gene data show CDR1 as SGHTA and CDR2 as FQGNSA. Trimming removed 5 bases from V and 7 bases from J; junction bases left unmatched: 12.

There are many counts of this clonotype. This chain connects TRBV7-2 to TRBJ2-3; D gene uncertain. The CDR3 has 14 residues. Germline lookup yields CDR1 SGHTA and CDR2 FQGNSA. V was clipped by 7 bases and J by 0 bases, with 11 bases between them. DNA of the CDR3: TGTGCCAGCACCTCGACACTTAGCACAGATACGCAGTATTTT. Protein sequence: CASTSTLSTDTQYF.

This chain connects TRBV28 to TRBJ1-6, with D tentatively TRBD1 (5 bases). Germline CDR1 is MDHEN and CDR2 is SYDVKM. V lost 3 bases, J lost 9 bases, and 15 bases lay in between. The CDR3 contains 15 residues. CDR3 coding DNA: TGTGCCAGCAGTTTCCCTCGGACATCTGGTTCACCCCTCCACTTT. It encodes CASSFPRTSGSPLHF.

This clonotype was observed many times. The chain links TRBV29-1 to TRBJ2-1; TRBD2 agrees at 7 bases. The V gene end was trimmed by 4 bases and the J gene end by 5 bases; junction bases not matched to a gene: 5. CDR3 length equals 13 residues. Germline-derived CDR1 and CDR2 are SQVTM and ANQGSEA. CDR3 sequence reads: CSVVGGTHNEQFF. DNA of the CDR3: TGCAGCGTTGTGGGGGGGACGCACAATGAGCAGTTCTTC.

This clonotype was seen many times. The chain carries TRBV12-3 or TRBV12-4 and TRBJ2-7; D unclear. The CDR3 covers 14 residues. The V and J ends lost 7 bases and 0 bases respectively, with 13 bases between them. In DNA, the CDR3 is TGTGCCAGCACCACCCCAGGCGCCTCCTACGAGCAGTACTTC. Translating it yields CASTTPGASYEQYF.

This clonotype was picked up many times. The CDR3 region is CASSFRDNSYEQYF. The CDR3 coding sequence is TGTGCCAGCAGCTTCCGGGACAACTCCTACGAGCAGTACTTC. The rearrangement links TRBV11-2 to TRBJ2-7; maybe TRBD1 (6 bases). CDR3 length: 14 residues. Germline CDR1 reads SGHAT; CDR2 reads FQNNGV. V was trimmed by 3 bases and J by 0 bases, leaving 9 bases between them.

The rearrangement uses TRBV5-4 and TRBJ2-4; perhaps TRBD2 as D (5 bases). V lost 4 bases, J lost 3 bases, and 8 bases lay in between. Germline CDR1 SGHNT, CDR2 YYREEE (reference sequence). This CDR3 has 13 residues. CDR3 region: CASSHRDKNIQYF. Written as DNA, the CDR3 is TGTGCCAGCAGCCACCGGGACAAAAACATTCAGTACTTC.

This clonotype has a handful of counts. The J gene is TRBJ1-4, the V gene TRBV19, with no clear D. V was shortened by 7 bases and J by 6 bases, with 12 bases between the two germline ends. The CDR3 is made up of 13 amino acids. Germline CDR1 is LNHDA and CDR2 is SQIVND (reference sequence). The DNA for the CDR3 is TGTGCCAGTACACAGCAGCGCTATGAAAAACTGTTTTTT. This codes for CASTQQRYEKLFF. Using reference TRBV19 and TRBJ1-4 for the parts outside the CDR3, the full variable domain is DGGITQSPKYLFRKEGQNVTLSCEQNLNHDAMYWYRQDPGQGLRLIYYSQIVNDFQKGDIAEGYSVSREKKESFPLTVTSAQKNPTAFYLCASTQQRYEKLFFGSGTQLSVL.

This clonotype has at least ten counts. This sequence joins TRBV20-1 and TRBJ1-1, with TRBD1 matching over 7 bases. This CDR3 region has 14 residues. Trimming at V came to 6 bases and at J to 1 base, leaving 8 bases not matched to a gene. Germline CDR1 reads DFQATT; CDR2 reads SNEGSKA (reference sequence). CDR3 region: CSASGQDTNTEAFF. The CDR3 region has the DNA TGCAGTGCGAGTGGACAGGACACGAACACTGAAGCTTTCTTT.

The rearrangement links TRBV28 to TRBJ1-5; TRBD1 matches 8 bases. With 2 bases clipped from V and 5 bases from J, the junction kept 5 bases outside the gene matches. CDR3 length: 15 residues. Germline V gives CDR1 MDHEN, CDR2 SYDVKM. DNA for the CDR3: TGTGCCAGCAGTTTACAAGGACAGGGATATCAGCCCCAGCATTTT. This encodes CASSLQGQGYQPQHF.

The rearrangement links TRBV6-1 to TRBJ2-7, with D tentatively TRBD1 or TRBD2 (5 bases each). From germline, CDR1 is MNHNS and CDR2 SASEGT. The CDR3 contains 13 residues. V dropped 6 bases and J dropped 6 bases, with 15 bases sitting between them. The CDR3 nucleotides read TGTGCCAGCAGGGGACGGCTTGTGCCCGAGCAGTACTTC. Encoded protein: CASRGRLVPEQYF.

This clonotype was seen many times. The chain is built from TRBV6-5 and TRBJ2-5; perhaps TRBD2 as D (5 bases). Trimming stripped 0 bases from V and 3 bases from J, with 8 bases between. CDR1 is MNHEY and CDR2 is SVGAGI in the germline V gene. This CDR3 is built from 14 residues. CDR3 sequence reads: CASSYSTGKETQYF. The CDR3 coding sequence is TGTGCCAGCAGTTACTCAACGGGGAAAGAGACCCAGTACTTC.

Ten or more counts support this clonotype. This chain links TRBV12-3 or TRBV12-4 with TRBJ2-7, with D unclear. The CDR3 extends over 15 amino acids. Deletions cut 4 bases from V and 3 bases from J, with 16 bases between. Here the CDR3 DNA reads TGTGCCAGCAGTTCCAGAGGATCGTGGAGCTACGAGCAGTACTTC. Amino acids: CASSSRGSWSYEQYF.

The chain joins TRBV11-2 to TRBJ1-1; D not certain. Germline CDR1 SGHAT, CDR2 FQNNGV. Trimming stripped 5 bases from V and 4 bases from J, with 11 bases between. The CDR3 sequence is 13 residues long. This CDR3 reads CASSTHEGTEAFF. The CDR3 DNA sequence: TGTGCCAGCAGCACCCATGAAGGCACTGAAGCTTTCTTT.

This clonotype was picked up a small number of times. Being one base from a much bigger clone, this may be a read error. Lacking the conserved final phenylalanine or tryptophan, this CDR3 likely reflects a read error. The chain recombines TRBV20-1 with TRBJ2-1, with TRBD2 identical over 7 bases. J was trimmed by 4 bases and V by 5 bases; bases with no gene match: 11. This CDR3 has 15 amino acids. Germline V gene data show CDR1 as DFQATT and CDR2 as SNEGSKA (reference sequence). This chain's CDR3 is CSAHPLAGVYNEQFL. The CDR3 coding sequence is TGCAGTGCTCACCCCCTGGCGGGAGTTTACAATGAGCAGTTCCTC.

This clonotype showed up many times. V and J are TRBV7-2 and TRBJ2-1; TRBD2 matches at 7 bases. V lost 2 bases and J lost 2; bases outside the gene matches: 9. The CDR3 runs to 17 residues. The germline CDR1 and CDR2 sequences are SGHTA and FQGNSA. The chain's CDR3 is CASSLNRVAGPYNEQFF. In nucleotides, the CDR3 is TGTGCCAGCAGCTTAAATCGGGTAGCGGGCCCCTACAATGAGCAGTTCTTC.